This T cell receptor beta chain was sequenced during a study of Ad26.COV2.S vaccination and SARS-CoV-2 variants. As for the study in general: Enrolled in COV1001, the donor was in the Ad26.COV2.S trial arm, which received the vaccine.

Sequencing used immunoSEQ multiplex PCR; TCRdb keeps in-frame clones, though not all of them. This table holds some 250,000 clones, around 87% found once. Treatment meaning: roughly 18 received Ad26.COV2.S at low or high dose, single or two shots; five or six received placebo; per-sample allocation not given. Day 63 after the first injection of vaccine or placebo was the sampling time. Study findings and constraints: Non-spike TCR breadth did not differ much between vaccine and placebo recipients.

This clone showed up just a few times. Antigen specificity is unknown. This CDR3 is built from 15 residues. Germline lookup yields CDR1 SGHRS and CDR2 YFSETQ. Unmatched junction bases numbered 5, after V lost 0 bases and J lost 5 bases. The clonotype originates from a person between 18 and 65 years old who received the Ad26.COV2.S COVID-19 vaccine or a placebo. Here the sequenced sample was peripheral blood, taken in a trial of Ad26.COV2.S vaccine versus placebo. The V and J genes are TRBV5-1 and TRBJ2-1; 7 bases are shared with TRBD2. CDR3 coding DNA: TGCGCCAGCAGCTTGGGGGGAGGGAGCCACAATGAGCAGTTCTTC. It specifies CASSLGGGSHNEQFF.